This T cell receptor delta chain was sequenced during a study of Vδ1+ human thymocytes. Findings and caveats of the study: About 20% of thymic delta-chain sequences were Vdelta2, with few Vdelta3, unlike blood Vdelta1+ controls. Highly polyclonal TRG and TRD repertoires with Gaussian CDR3 length distributions appeared in thymus.

RNA was extracted from the cells and then reverse transcribed. The CDR3 regions were amplified by multiplex PCR from V-gene primers to a constant-region primer. TCRdb re-processed the multiplex PCR reads via CATT. The table has 22,000 or so delta-chain clones, roughly 7.3% seen once; the top ten hold 0.98%. This clone was observed a handful of times. Its antigen is as yet unknown. The CDR3 loop spans 22 amino acids. Germline V gene data show CDR1 as TSWWSYY and CDR2 as QGS. J was trimmed by 4 bases and V by 1 base; bases with no gene match: 27. The sorted cells were CD3+ Vdelta1+ Vdelta2- thymocytes from alphabeta-depleted thymus. Vdelta1+ thymocyte sorts reached between about 97% and 99.6% purity.

V gene TRDV1 combines with J gene TRDJ1; 7 bases fit TRDD3. The sequencing sample was made of Vdelta1+ gamma-delta thymocytes from the thymus. Subset specified: FACS-sorted CD3+ TCRalphabeta- TCRVdelta1+ TCRVdelta2- thymocytes. This TCR was recovered from a child less than two years old who had congenital heart surgery. CDR3 in DNA: TGTGCTCTTGGGGAACGACCGTCGGGCATCTGGGGGGTACAAATACCTGGCGATAAACTCATCTTT. It yields the protein CALGERPSGIWGVQIPGDKLIF.